One and the same sample provided the 8 T cell receptor beta chains below, sequenced in a study of CD8 T cells in Susac syndrome. With random hexamers, reverse transcription was performed on about 0.5 to 1 ug of RNA. TCRdb processed the immunoSEQ multiplex PCR reads anew with MiXCR; each CDR3 protein has one entry. The sample shows about 120,000 distinct CDR3 sequences, about 94% of them seen only once. The sample taken for sequencing was CD4+ T cells from PBMCs. These receptors were taken from a human donor with multiple sclerosis.

This clonotype was counted a single time. The rearrangement joins TRBV19 to TRBJ2-1; perhaps TRBD2 as D (5 bases). V lost 4 bases, J lost 8 bases, and 18 bases lay in between. The CDR3 has 15 residues. Germline-derived CDR1 and CDR2 are LNHDA and SQIVND (reference sequence). This chain's CDR3 is CASSRRSSSNHEQFF. The CDR3 DNA reads TGTGCCAGTAGTAGGAGGTCTAGCTCGAACCATGAGCAGTTCTTC.

The chain has TRBV29-1 and TRBJ2-2; the match to TRBD2 covers 11 bases. Germline V CDR1 and CDR2: SQVTM, ANQGSEA. This CDR3 region has 15 residues. Germline trimming cut 5 bases from V and 2 bases from J; bases unmatched to any gene: 4. CDR3 region: CSVLLAGVNTGELFF. CDR3 nucleotides: TGCAGCGTTCTACTAGCGGGAGTAAACACCGGGGAGCTGTTTTTT.

J is TRBJ2-5 and V is TRBV11-2; 13 positions match TRBD2. After removal of 6 bases from V and 3 bases from J, the junction contained 4 bases not matched to a gene. Germline CDR1 and CDR2: SGHAT and FQNNGV. CDR3 length equals 15 residues. CDR3 sequence reads: CASSFGLAGEETQYF. In DNA, the CDR3 is TGTGCCAGCAGTTTCGGACTAGCGGGAGAAGAGACCCAGTACTTC.

The genes are TRBV3-1 and TRBJ1-1; possible D gene TRBD1, 5 bases. The CDR3 extends over 14 amino acids. Germline V lookup: CDR1 LGHDT, CDR2 YNNKEL (reference sequence). Trimming took off 4 bases at V and 2 bases at J, with 11 bases between the two ends. The CDR3 nucleotides read TGTGCCAGCAGCCGTCAGGGAACTAACACTGAAGCTTTCTTT. This gives the protein CASSRQGTNTEAFF.

This clonotype was counted only a few times. This chain uses TRBV6-2 or TRBV6-3 with TRBJ1-5; no definite D call. Trimming left V 7 bases short and J 1 base short, with 5 bases between. Germline V CDR1 and CDR2: MNHEY, SVGEGT. The CDR3 has 12 residues. The CDR3 sequence: CASTHSNQPQHF. The CDR3 DNA reads TGTGCCAGCACTCACAGCAATCAGCCCCAGCATTTT.

The gene calls are TRBV4-2 and TRBJ1-1; 7 bases align to TRBD1. CDR1 LGHNA and CDR2 YNFKEQ come from the germline V gene. This CDR3 comprises 16 residues. With V trimmed by 0 bases and J by 5 bases, 9 bases remained unmatched. In DNA form, the CDR3 reads TGTGCCAGCAGCCAAGAGGGCCCGACAGGGAGTACTGAAGCTTTCTTT. Its protein product is CASSQEGPTGSTEAFF.

The rearrangement joins TRBV24-1 to TRBJ2-1, with D uncertain. The length of the CDR3 is 11 residues. Germline loops: CDR1 KGHDR, CDR2 SFDVKD. Trimming removed 7 bases at V and 4 bases at J, with 4 bases between. The CDR3 spells CATSLYNEQFF. The CDR3 DNA is TGTGCCACCAGCCTGTACAATGAGCAGTTCTTC.

This clonotype was seen just once. The genes are TRBV7-9 and TRBJ1-2; the D is unclear. This CDR3 is 13 amino acids long. Per germline, CDR1 SEHNR and CDR2 FQNEAQ (reference sequence). Trimming cost V 6 bases and J 0 bases, with 8 bases left between them. The CDR3 coding sequence is TGTGCCAGCAGTTCTCCACCTAACTATGGCTACACCTTC. This translates into CASSSPPNYGYTF.